A single sample is the source of the 18 T cell receptor beta chains below, sequenced in a study of cytomegalovirus exposure and HLA in healthy donors (dated by TCRdb to about 2017). Receptors were amplified or captured by the immunoSEQ multiplex PCR assay. For the multiplex PCR, a mixture combining 60 forward primers for TCR Vbeta segments and 13 reverse primers for TCR Jbeta segments was used. TCRdb obtained this table from immuneACCESS and retained in-frame rearrangements with V and J assigned. These tables miss some clones; where compared with another copy, unresolved V genes account for less than half of the shortfall, and the remainder is unexplained. This sample comprises 80,000 to 130,000 clones, about 74% of them detected only once. The ten biggest clones cover over 4% of the sample. The sequenced sample was PBMCs. Receptor source: a woman younger than 30 in good health and CMV-seropositive.

Points on this clone: The same CDR3 is also encoded by other DNA sequences in this sample. The genes are TRBV10-3 and TRBJ1-5, with unresolved D. The V end was cut by 6 bases, the J end by 0 bases, with 9 bases between. Germline V CDR1 and CDR2: ENHRY, SYGVKD. CDR3 length: 14 residues. The CDR3 loop is CAISTDYSNQPQHF. The CDR3 region has the DNA TGTGCCATCAGCACTGACTATAGCAATCAGCCCCAGCATTTT.

The V call is TRBV2, the J call TRBJ2-7; 11 bases agree with TRBD2. This CDR3 is 15 amino acids long. V was clipped by 1 base and J by 7 bases; unmatched bases: 6. The V gene's germline CDR1 is SNHLY and CDR2 FYNNEI. The CDR3 region has the DNA TGTGCCAGCAGTGAAGAACTAGCGGGAGTAGAAGAGCAGTACTTC. Amino acids: CASSEELAGVEEQYF.

The V and J genes are TRBV9 and TRBJ1-3; weak D call: TRBD1 (6 bases). The V end was cut by 3 bases, the J end by 0 bases, with 13 bases between. Germline V gene data show CDR1 as SGDLS and CDR2 as YYNGEE. CDR3 length: 16 residues. The CDR3 here is CASSDTGIISGNTIYF. The CDR3 DNA reads as TGTGCCAGCAGCGACACAGGGATTATCTCTGGAAACACCATATATTTT.

This clone was counted once. The genes are TRBV10-3 and TRBJ2-5, with 9 nucleotides matching TRBD2. V lost 10 bases and J lost 3; bases outside the gene matches: 9. The CDR3 has 14 residues. CDR1 and CDR2 (germline): ENHRY, SYGVKD. CDR3 in amino acids: CATRKQRGEETQYF. The CDR3 DNA reads TGTGCCACCAGAAAACAGCGGGGGGAAGAGACCCAGTACTTC.

This rearrangement joins TRBV2 to TRBJ1-2; 7 bases line up with TRBD1. This CDR3 has 13 amino acids. The germline CDR1 and CDR2 sequences are SNHLY and FYNNEI. With V trimmed by 4 bases and J by 2 bases, 1 base remained unmatched. CDR3 DNA: TGTGCCAGCAGTGTGGGACAGAACTATGGCTACACCTTC. Translated: CASSVGQNYGYTF.

The gene calls are TRBV4-1 and TRBJ2-5, with 8 bases aligning to TRBD2. The CDR3 consists of 16 residues. Germline CDR1 reads MGHRA; CDR2 reads YSYEKL. J was trimmed by 5 bases and V by 0 bases; bases with no gene match: 8. In nucleotides, the CDR3 is TGCGCCAGCAGCCAAGATTCTAGCGGGTTGCCGGAGACCCAGTACTTC. Protein product: CASSQDSSGLPETQYF.

The V gene is TRBV27, the J gene TRBJ1-5; TRBD1 matches at 7 bases. V gave up 5 bases and J gave up 1 base; unmatched junction bases: 5. The CDR3 sequence is 15 residues long. Germline V gives CDR1 MNHEY, CDR2 SMNVEV (reference sequence). The CDR3 nucleotides read TGTGCCAGCAGTCCCACGACAGGGAGCAATCAGCCCCAGCATTTT. It codes for CASSPTTGSNQPQHF.

The V call is TRBV7-8, the J call TRBJ2-7; TRBD2 agrees at 11 bases. Per the germline V gene, CDR1 is SGHVS and CDR2 is FQNEAQ. The CDR3 has 15 residues. V was clipped by 3 bases and J by 5 bases; unmatched bases: 6. CDR3 protein: CASSFPVAGGDEQYF. DNA for the CDR3: TGTGCCAGCAGCTTCCCCGTAGCGGGAGGGGACGAGCAGTACTTC.

About this clone itself: Compared with germline, one end of the junction differs, possibly owing to a read error. The chain couples TRBV28 to TRBJ1-2; 7 bases agree with TRBD1. This CDR3 region has 11 residues. Germline CDR1 and CDR2: MDHEN and SYDVKM. The CDR3 is CASSTRTGADF. CDR3 DNA sequence: TGTGCCAGCAGTACTCGGACAGGAGCGGACTTC.

V is TRBV6-6 and J is TRBJ2-5, with D maybe TRBD2 (6 bases). The CDR3 sequence is 14 residues long. Trimming took 6 bases from V and 5 from J, leaving 16 bases between them. Germline V gene lookup returns CDR1 MNHNY and CDR2 SVGAGI (reference sequence). In DNA form, the CDR3 reads TGTGCCAGCAGAGACCCTAGCGCGGGGGAGACCCAGTACTTC. Translated, it gives CASRDPSAGETQYF.

A remark on this clone: A single base separates this from a much larger clone, so it may be a read error. Other DNA sequences in the same sample also yield this CDR3. The chain recombines TRBV28 with TRBJ2-7, with 10 nucleotides matching TRBD1. The CDR3 has 13 residues. V lost 6 bases and J lost 5; bases outside the gene matches: 4. Germline CDR1 MDHEN, CDR2 SYDVKM. CDR3 nucleotide sequence: TGTGCCAGCAGAAGGGACAGGGGACACGAGCAGTACTTC. Amino acid sequence: CASRRDRGHEQYF.

The chain employs TRBV20-1 and TRBJ2-5, with D perhaps matching TRBD2 (5 bases). Germline loops: CDR1 DFQATT, CDR2 SNEGSKA (reference sequence). This CDR3 region has 10 residues. CDR3 nucleotides: TGCATCCCGCCGGGGGAGACCCAGTACTTC. It specifies CIPPGETQYF.

The chain couples TRBV5-1 to TRBJ2-3; 13 nucleotides line up with TRBD2. The CDR3 loop spans 15 amino acids. V gave up 6 bases and J gave up 1 base; unmatched junction bases: 2. Germline V lookup: CDR1 SGHRS, CDR2 YFSETQ. Here the CDR3 DNA reads TGCGCCAGCACCACTAGCGGGAGGGGCACAGATACGCAGTATTTT. Translated, it gives CASTTSGRGTDTQYF.

This clone has more than one count but fewer than ten. The V gene is TRBV5-6, the J gene TRBJ1-6, with TRBD1 matching over 7 bases. Losses at the gene ends were 0 bases for V and 9 bases for J; bases not matched to a gene: 3. Germline values: CDR1 SGHDT, CDR2 YYEEEE. This CDR3 has 14 residues. DNA for the CDR3: TGTGCCAGCAGCTTGGACAGGGGTAGTTCACCCCTCCACTTT. It yields the protein CASSLDRGSSPLHF.

This chain joins TRBV7-3 and TRBJ2-2; 9 bases agree with TRBD1. This CDR3 has 16 amino acids. V lost 2 bases to trimming and J lost 6 bases; unmatched junction nucleotides: 7. Germline V gives CDR1 SGHTA, CDR2 FQGTGA. The DNA of the CDR3 is TGTGCCAGCAGCTTAGCCCCACAGGGGGCGGCCGGGGAGCTGTTTTTT. Protein sequence: CASSLAPQGAAGELFF.

The DNA of the CDR3 is TGTGCCAGCAGCCGACCTTGGACTACTACCCTGTACTTC. Its protein is CASSRPWTTTLYF. V and J are TRBV11-2 and TRBJ2-7, with a possible D match to TRBD2 (6 bases). Germline V gene lookup returns CDR1 SGHAT and CDR2 FQNNGV. The CDR3 contains 13 residues. V lost 5 bases and J 12 bases, leaving 20 bases between the germline ends.

In its sample, this clone was seen once. This chain links TRBV7-9 with TRBJ1-3; tentative D call: TRBD1 (5 bases). V was shortened by 3 bases and J by 0 bases, with 9 bases between the two germline ends. The CDR3 extends over 15 amino acids. Per germline, CDR1 SEHNR and CDR2 FQNEAQ (reference sequence). CDR3 region: CASSLRQGSGNTIYF. Here the CDR3 DNA reads TGTGCCAGCAGCTTGCGGCAGGGCTCTGGAAACACCATATATTTT.

This clone appeared once. This chain joins TRBV19 and TRBJ1-4; 7 bases agree with TRBD1. Germline-derived CDR1 and CDR2 are LNHDA and SQIVND (reference sequence). CDR3 length equals 13 residues. V gave up 7 bases and J gave up 5 bases; unmatched junction bases: 4. CDR3 sequence (DNA): TGTGCCAGTAAGGACAGGCCGAATGAAAAACTGTTTTTT. Translating it yields CASKDRPNEKLFF.